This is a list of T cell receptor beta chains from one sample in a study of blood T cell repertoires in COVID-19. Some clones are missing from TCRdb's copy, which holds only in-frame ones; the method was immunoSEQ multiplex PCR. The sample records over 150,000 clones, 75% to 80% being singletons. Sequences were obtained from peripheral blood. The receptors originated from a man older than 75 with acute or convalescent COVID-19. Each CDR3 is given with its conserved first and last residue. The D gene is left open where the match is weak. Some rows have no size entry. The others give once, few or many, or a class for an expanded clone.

TGTGCCAGTAGTACAATTCAGGGGTCAACTAATGAAAAACTGTTTTTT	CASSTIQGSTNEKLFF	.	TRBV19	TRBJ1-4	.
TGCAGCGTTGTATCAGGGGGCTCCTTCTACGAGCAGTACTTC	CSVVSGGSFYEQYF	.	TRBV29-1	TRBJ2-7	TRBD1
TGTGCCACCAGCGGGACAGGGGGCCGAGGACTAGCGGGGGTCAATGAGCAGTTCTTC	CATSGTGGRGLAGVNEQFF	.	TRBV24-1	TRBJ2-1	.
TGCGCCAGCAGCCAAGATAGATACTCTAACTATGGCTACACCTTC	CASSQDRYSNYGYTF	few	TRBV4-3	TRBJ1-2	.
TGTGCCCTCGGGGGGGGCTGGAACAATGAGCAGTTCTTC	CALGGGWNNEQFF	.	TRBV30	TRBJ2-1	TRBD2
TGTGCCAGCAGCTACTCCAGGACAGGGGCCTACGAGCAGTACTTC	CASSYSRTGAYEQYF	.	TRBV5-4	TRBJ2-7	TRBD1
TGTGCCACCAGCAGTCCCGCGGCCCGAGGGAATGGCTACACCTTC	CATSSPAARGNGYTF	.	TRBV15	TRBJ1-2	.
TGCGCCAGCAGCTTGGGGTTAGCGGGGTTAGATACGCAGTATTTT	CASSLGLAGLDTQYF	.	TRBV5-1	TRBJ2-3	TRBD2
TGTGCCAGCAGGCCGACAGGGAGCAGTCAGCCCCAGCATTTT	CASRPTGSSQPQHF	.	TRBV27	TRBJ1-5	TRBD1
TGTGCCAGCAGCTTGTGGGGACAGCTTTATAGCAATCAGCCCCAGCATTTT	CASSLWGQLYSNQPQHF	.	TRBV5-6	TRBJ1-5	TRBD1
TGTGCCAGCAGCCCTGGGGGGAATACGCAGTATTTT	CASSPGGNTQYF	.	TRBV7-9	TRBJ2-3	.
TGTGCCAGCAGCTCAACAGGGGTGCCGGGGGTTAAGGCCAACGAGCAGTACTTC	CASSSTGVPGVKANEQYF	.	TRBV9	TRBJ2-7	.
TGTGCCAGCAGAACCGACAAGAACTATGGCTACACCTTC	CASRTDKNYGYTF	.	TRBV6-5	TRBJ1-2	.
TGTGCCACCAGCAGAACTAGCGAGAGCATTCAGTACTTC	CATSRTSESIQYF	.	TRBV15	TRBJ2-4	TRBD2
TGTGCCAGCTCACCCGCCGGGAGGGGCGATGAGCAGTTCTTC	CASSPAGRGDEQFF	.	TRBV18	TRBJ2-1	TRBD2
TGTGCCAGCAGCCCAGGGACTCACGCGGAGGCTTTCTTT	CASSPGTHAEAFF	.	TRBV7-3	TRBJ1-1	.
TGTGCCATCAGTGAGGCCCCCGGGGTCACTGAAGCTTTCTTT	CAISEAPGVTEAFF	.	TRBV10-3	TRBJ1-1	.
TGTGCCAGCAGCTTGCAGGGGGCGGCCGAAAAACTGTTTTTT	CASSLQGAAEKLFF	.	TRBV5-4	TRBJ1-4	TRBD1
TGCGCCAGCAGCTTGATGTTAACAGGGGGCCTAGATACGCAGTATTTT	CASSLMLTGGLDTQYF	.	TRBV5-1	TRBJ2-3	TRBD1
TGTGCCAGCAGTTACTCGATAATTCCAGGGGGCACTGAAGCTTTCTTT	CASSYSIIPGGTEAFF	.	TRBV6-5	TRBJ1-1	TRBD1
TGTGCCAGCAGCCCGGACAGGGATTACGAGCAGTACTTC	CASSPDRDYEQYF	.	TRBV7-2	TRBJ2-7	TRBD1
TGTGCCAGCAGTTACACGGGGACAGGGGTTGGAGTCAATCAGCCCCAGCATTTT	CASSYTGTGVGVNQPQHF	.	TRBV6-2/TRBV6-3	TRBJ1-5	TRBD1
TGCAGCGTTGAAGGACAGGGGGTAGGGGAGACCCAGTACTTC	CSVEGQGVGETQYF	.	TRBV29-1	TRBJ2-5	TRBD1
TGTGCCAGCAGCCGTATTACGACAGACACTGAAGCTTTCTTT	CASSRITTDTEAFF	.	TRBV5-6	TRBJ1-1	.
TGCGCCAGCAGCCAAGACCGGGTCCTGGCCGGGGAGCTGTTTTTT	CASSQDRVLAGELFF	.	TRBV4-3	TRBJ2-2	.
TGTGCCAGCAGTTACCTAGTTGCGACTGAAGCTTTCTTT	CASSYLVATEAFF	few	TRBV2	TRBJ1-1	.
TGTGCCAGCAGCTCGGCGGGGACAGGGGGTGAAAAACTGTTTTTT	CASSSAGTGGEKLFF	.	TRBV5-4	TRBJ1-4	TRBD1